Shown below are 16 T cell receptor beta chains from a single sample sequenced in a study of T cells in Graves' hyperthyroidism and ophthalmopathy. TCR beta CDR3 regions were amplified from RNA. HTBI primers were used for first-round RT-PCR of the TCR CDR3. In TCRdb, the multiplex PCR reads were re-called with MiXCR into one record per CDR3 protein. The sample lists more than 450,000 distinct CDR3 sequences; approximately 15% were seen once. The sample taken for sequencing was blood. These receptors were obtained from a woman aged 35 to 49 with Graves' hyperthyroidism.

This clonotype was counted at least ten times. This CDR3 reads CASRSGTSITGELFF. The CDR3 coding sequence is TGTGCCAGCAGATCCGGGACTAGCATCACCGGGGAGCTGTTTTTT. This sequence joins TRBV7-2 and TRBJ2-2; 9 nucleotides line up with TRBD2. V lost 6 bases and J lost 4; bases outside the gene matches: 6. The CDR3 has 15 amino acids. Germline assignment: CDR1 SGHTA and CDR2 FQGNSA.

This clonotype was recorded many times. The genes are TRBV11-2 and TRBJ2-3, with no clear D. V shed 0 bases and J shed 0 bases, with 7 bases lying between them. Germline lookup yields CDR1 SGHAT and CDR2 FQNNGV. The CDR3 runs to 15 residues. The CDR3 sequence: CASSLDGRSTDTQYF. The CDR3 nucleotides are TGTGCCAGCAGCTTAGATGGCCGAAGCACAGATACGCAGTATTTT.

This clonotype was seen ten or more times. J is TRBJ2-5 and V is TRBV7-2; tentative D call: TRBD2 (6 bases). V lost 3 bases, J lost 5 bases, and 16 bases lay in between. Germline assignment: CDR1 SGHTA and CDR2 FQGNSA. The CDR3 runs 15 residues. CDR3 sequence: CASSFDTTRGETQYF. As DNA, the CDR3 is TGTGCCAGCAGCTTCGACACAACCCGGGGGGAGACCCAGTACTTC.

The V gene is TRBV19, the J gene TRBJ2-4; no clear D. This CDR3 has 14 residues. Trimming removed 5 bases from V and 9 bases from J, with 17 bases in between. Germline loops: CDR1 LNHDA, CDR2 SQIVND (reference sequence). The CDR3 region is CASSVSDRRGIQYF. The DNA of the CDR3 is TGTGCCAGTAGTGTCTCCGATCGACGCGGCATTCAGTACTTC.

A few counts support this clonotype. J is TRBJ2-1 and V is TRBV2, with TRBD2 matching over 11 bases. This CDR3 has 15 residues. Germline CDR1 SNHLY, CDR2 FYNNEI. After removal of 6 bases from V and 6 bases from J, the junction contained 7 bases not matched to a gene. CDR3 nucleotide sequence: TGTGCCAGCAGCAAAACTAGCGGGAGTCGCAATGAGCAGTTCTTC. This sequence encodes CASSKTSGSRNEQFF.

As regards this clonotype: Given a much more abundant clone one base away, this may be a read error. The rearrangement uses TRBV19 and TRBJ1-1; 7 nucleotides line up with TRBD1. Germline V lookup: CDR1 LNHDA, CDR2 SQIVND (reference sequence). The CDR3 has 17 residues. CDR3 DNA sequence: TGTGCCAGTAGTATAACTGGGACAGCCGTGATGAACACTGAAGCTCTCTTT. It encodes CASSITGTAVMNTEALF.

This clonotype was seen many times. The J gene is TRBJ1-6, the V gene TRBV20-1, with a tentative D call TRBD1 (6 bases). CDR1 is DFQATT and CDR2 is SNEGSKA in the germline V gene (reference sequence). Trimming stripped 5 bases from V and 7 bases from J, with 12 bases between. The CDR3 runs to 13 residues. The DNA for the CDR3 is TGCAGTGCTGTGGGGGCAGTCAATTCACCCCTCCACTTT. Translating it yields CSAVGAVNSPLHF.

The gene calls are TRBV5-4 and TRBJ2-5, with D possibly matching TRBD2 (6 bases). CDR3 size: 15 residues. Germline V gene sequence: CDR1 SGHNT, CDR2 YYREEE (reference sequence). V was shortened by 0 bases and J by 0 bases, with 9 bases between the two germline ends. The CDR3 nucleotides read TGTGCCAGCAGCTTGGAGGGACTGGACCAAGAGACCCAGTACTTC. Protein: CASSLEGLDQETQYF.

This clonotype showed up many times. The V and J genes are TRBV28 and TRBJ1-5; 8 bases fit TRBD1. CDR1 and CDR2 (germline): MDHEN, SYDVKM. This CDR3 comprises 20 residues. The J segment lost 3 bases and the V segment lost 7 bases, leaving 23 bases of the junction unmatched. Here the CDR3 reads CASTQDRALILFPDNQPQHF. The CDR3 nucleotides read TGTGCCAGCACCCAGGACAGGGCCCTTATTCTTTTCCCCGACAATCAGCCCCAGCATTTT.

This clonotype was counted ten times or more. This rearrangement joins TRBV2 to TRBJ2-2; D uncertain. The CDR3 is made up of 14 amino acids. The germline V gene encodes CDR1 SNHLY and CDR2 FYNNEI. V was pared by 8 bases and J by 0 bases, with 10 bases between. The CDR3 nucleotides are TGTGCCAGCGTCGGACGTCCGAACACCGGGGAGCTGTTTTTT. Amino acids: CASVGRPNTGELFF.

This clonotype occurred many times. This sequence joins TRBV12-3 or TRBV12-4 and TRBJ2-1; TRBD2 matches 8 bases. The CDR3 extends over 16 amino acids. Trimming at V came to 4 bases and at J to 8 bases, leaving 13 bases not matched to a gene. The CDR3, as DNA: TGTGCCAGCAGTTACTCCAAAAGCGGGAGATTGGATGAGCAGTTCTTC. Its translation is CASSYSKSGRLDEQFF.

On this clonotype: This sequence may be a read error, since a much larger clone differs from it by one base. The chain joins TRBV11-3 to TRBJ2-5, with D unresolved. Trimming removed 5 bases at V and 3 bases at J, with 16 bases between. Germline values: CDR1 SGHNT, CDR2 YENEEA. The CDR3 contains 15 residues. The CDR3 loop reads CASSQARGVEETQYF. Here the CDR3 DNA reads TGTGCCAGCAGCCAGGCCCGAGGAGTAGAAGAGACCCAGTACTTC.

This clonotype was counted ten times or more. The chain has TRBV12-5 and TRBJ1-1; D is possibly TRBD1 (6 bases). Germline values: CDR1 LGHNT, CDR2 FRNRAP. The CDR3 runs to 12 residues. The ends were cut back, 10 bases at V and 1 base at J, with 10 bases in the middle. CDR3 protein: CATSDRNTEAFF. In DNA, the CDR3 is TGTGCTACTTCGGACAGGAACACTGAAGCTTTCTTT.

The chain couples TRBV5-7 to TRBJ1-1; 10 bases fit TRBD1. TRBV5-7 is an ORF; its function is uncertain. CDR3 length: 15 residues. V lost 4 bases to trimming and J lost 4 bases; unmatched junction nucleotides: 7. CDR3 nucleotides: TGTGCCAGCAGCCGACCCGGGACAGGGGCCACTGAAGCTTTCTTT. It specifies CASSRPGTGATEAFF.

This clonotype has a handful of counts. The CDR3 coding sequence is TGCGCCAGCAGCCAAGATGATGGCAGGGGGAGCACAGATACGCAGTATTTT. This gives the protein CASSQDDGRGSTDTQYF. The chain uses TRBV4-1 and TRBJ2-3; 7 bases line up with TRBD1. This CDR3 has 17 amino acids. Trimming cost V 0 bases and J 0 bases; bases outside gene matches: 6. In germline, CDR1 is MGHRA, CDR2 YSYEKL.

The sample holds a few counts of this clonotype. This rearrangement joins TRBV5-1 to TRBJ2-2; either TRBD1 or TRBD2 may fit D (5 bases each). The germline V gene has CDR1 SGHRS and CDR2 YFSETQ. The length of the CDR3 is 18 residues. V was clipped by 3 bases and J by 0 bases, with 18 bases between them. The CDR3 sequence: CASSSQEGKFANTGELFF. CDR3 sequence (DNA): TGCGCCAGCAGCTCCCAAGAGGGGAAGTTCGCGAACACCGGGGAGCTGTTTTTT. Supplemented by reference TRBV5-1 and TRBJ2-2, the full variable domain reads KAGVTQTPRYLIKTRGQQVTLSCSPISGHRSVSWYQQTPGQGLQFLFEYFSETQRNKGNFPGRFSGRQFSNSRSEMNVSTLELGDSALYLCASSSQEGKFANTGELFFGEGSRLTVL.